This note documents a single T cell receptor (beta chain) sequence. The antigen remains unidentified. In the library, individual cDNA molecules carried attached unique molecular identifiers. TCRdb analysed the 5' RACE reads with MiXCR anew, one entry per CDR3 protein. The sample lists 85,000 to 100,000 distinct CDR3 sequences, more than 9.5% occurring once. The sample belongs to a study of early T cells in non-severe SARS-CoV-2 infection. Study at large: Sequencing targeted bulk RNA from unsorted whole blood, leaving chains unpaired. Study observations and caveats: The study's VDJdb matching favored anti-spike CD8 responses and missed private and CD4 specificities.

The receptor was isolated from an adult who was a healthcare worker with PCR-confirmed SARS-CoV-2 infection or an uninfected control (not recorded which). The sample was whole blood.

CDR3: CASGDRGGTQYF. CDR3 sequence (DNA): TGTGCCAGCGGAGACAGGGGCGGGACCCAGTACTTC. This chain uses TRBV6-5 with TRBJ2-5; 8 bases fit TRBD1. The V gene's germline CDR1 is MNHEY and CDR2 SVGAGI. CDR3 length equals 12 residues. V shed 8 bases, J shed 7 bases, and the junction held 6 bases outside the gene matches.